This TCR beta chain was recovered during a study of blood T cell repertoires in COVID-19. Data came from immunoSEQ multiplex PCR; TCRdb stores just in-frame clones and leaves some out. This sample carries under 150,000 clones, approximately 80% of them seen once, and the ten largest clones take over 4%. The CDR3 loop spans 16 amino acids. The clonotype originates from a woman older than 75 with active or convalescent COVID-19. The chain employs TRBV21-1 and TRBJ2-7; the table's D call TRBD1 went unverified against the DNA. TRBV21-1 has pseudogene status. The specimen was peripheral blood. This CDR3 is CASSKEDRALTYEQYF. The CDR3 nucleotides read TGTGCCAGCAGCAAAGAGGACAGGGCCCTAACCTACGAGCAGTACTTC.